This section outlines one TCR beta chain sequence together with its context. Germline lookup yields CDR1 LNHDA and CDR2 SQIVND (reference sequence). The length of the CDR3 is 11 residues. With 9 bases removed from V and 4 bases from J, the gap between germline ends came to 10 bases. The data were taken from a study of blood T cell repertoires in COVID-19. Study information: T cells, B-cell-depleted T cells, or PBMCs provided the cDNA or gDNA that served as material.

Generated by immunoSEQ multiplex PCR, the TCRdb table keeps only in-frame clones and is missing some. The table lists some 280,000 clones, about nine tenths of them singletons. Input material: peripheral blood. This receptor was identified in a woman aged 40 to 50 who had recovered from COVID-19. This sequence joins TRBV19 and TRBJ2-7, with a weak D call TRBD1 (6 bases). DNA of the CDR3: TGTGCCAGCTCCAGGGGTTACGAGCAGTACTTC. Encoded protein: CASSRGYEQYF.